Described below is a single T cell receptor beta chain sequence and its context. The entry originates in a study of blood T cell repertoires in COVID-19. The table came from immunoSEQ multiplex PCR; TCRdb's copy has only in-frame clones and leaves some out. The table has around 110,000 clones, over 80% seen once. This receptor was obtained from a man under 40 with acute or convalescent COVID-19. Sequenced material: peripheral blood.

CDR3 in amino acids: CASSPMDRDWDNEQFF. CDR3 DNA sequence: TGTGCCAGCAGCCCGATGGACAGGGATTGGGACAATGAGCAGTTCTTC. This chain links TRBV7-2 with TRBJ2-1, with 8 positions matching TRBD1. CDR3 length equals 16 residues. CDR1 and CDR2 from the germline V gene are SGHTA and FQGNSA. V gave up 5 bases and J gave up 5 bases; unmatched junction bases: 11.